A selection of T cell receptor beta chains follows, all from one sample in a study of CD8 T cells in Susac syndrome. A single record per CDR3 protein comes from TCRdb applying MiXCR to the immunoSEQ multiplex PCR reads. The sample has approximately 200,000 distinct CDR3 sequences; approximately 95% are singletons. The sequencing sample was made of CD4+ T cells from PBMCs. The source is a human donor with multiple sclerosis. Both conserved end residues are part of each CDR3. D genes are given only for firm matches. Clone size is stated in some rows and not others, as once, few, many or a class when expanded.

V: TRBV7-2
D: NA
length: 14
J: TRBJ1-2
size: NA
CDR3: CASRKTGGSGGYTF
DNA: TGTGCCAGCAGAAAAACAGGAGGCTCTGGGGGCTACACCTTC

V: TRBV3-1
D: NA
length: 12
J: TRBJ1-4
size: NA
CDR3: CASGGVGEKLFF
DNA: TGTGCCAGCGGGGGGGTGGGAGAAAAACTGTTTTTT

V: TRBV29-1
D: TRBD1
length: 13
J: TRBJ1-5
size: NA
CDR3: CSAITGDHQPQHF
DNA: TGCAGCGCGATCACAGGGGATCACCAGCCCCAGCATTTT

V: TRBV27
D: NA
length: 13
J: TRBJ1-1
size: NA
CDR3: CASSFQGSTEAFF
DNA: TGTGCCAGCAGTTTTCAGGGGTCGACTGAAGCTTTCTTT

V: TRBV15
D: NA
length: 14
J: TRBJ2-4
size: NA
CDR3: CAAGRLGAKNIQYF
DNA: TGTGCCGCCGGGCGGTTAGGGGCCAAAAACATTCAGTACTTC

V: TRBV5-1
D: TRBD1
length: 15
J: TRBJ1-2
size: NA
CDR3: CASSTGTGGVYGYTF
DNA: TGCGCCAGCAGCACCGGGACAGGGGGTGTTTATGGCTACACCTTC

V: TRBV30
D: TRBD1
length: 13
J: TRBJ1-1
size: NA
CDR3: CAWSLRGQSEAFF
DNA: TGTGCCTGGAGTCTCCGGGGACAGTCGGAAGCTTTCTTT

V: TRBV30
D: NA
length: 14
J: TRBJ2-3
size: few
CDR3: CAWSVTGTLDTQYF
DNA: TGTGCCTGGAGTGTTACGGGCACTCTTGATACGCAGTATTTT

V: TRBV5-1
D: NA
length: 11
J: TRBJ2-7
size: few
CDR3: CASSDTYEQYF
DNA: TGCGCCAGCAGCGATACCTACGAGCAGTACTTC

V: TRBV30
D: NA
length: 14
J: TRBJ1-5
size: NA
CDR3: CAWSPGTPNQPQHF
DNA: TGTGCCTGGAGTCCCGGGACACCAAATCAGCCCCAGCATTTT

V: TRBV27
D: NA
length: 16
J: TRBJ1-5
size: NA
CDR3: CASSLSTRGGNQPQHF
DNA: TGTGCCAGCAGTTTGTCGACCCGGGGAGGCAATCAGCCCCAGCATTTT

V: TRBV20-1
D: NA
length: 8
J: TRBJ2-1
size: NA
CDR3: CSAIPPFF
DNA: TGCAGTGCGATCCCCCCGTTCTTC